These 19 T cell receptor beta chains were sequenced from one sample in a study of shared clonotypes between healthy human individuals. The table came from immunoSEQ multiplex PCR; TCRdb's copy has only in-frame clones and leaves some out. Among a few million clones listed, roughly 92% were seen once. The sample consisted of naive CD4+ T cells from PBMCs. The sample's subset: CD45RA+ positively selected. These receptors were taken from a man younger than 35 in good health. Some clones in this sample may be carry-over from other donors' samples.

This clone was picked up one time. This sequence joins TRBV5-4 and TRBJ2-7, with 9 bases fitting TRBD1. The CDR3 contains 15 residues. The junction had 4 bases not matched to a gene; V was cut back by 0 bases and J by 3 bases. Per the germline V gene, CDR1 is SGHNT and CDR2 is YYREEE (reference sequence). Here the CDR3 DNA reads TGTGCCAGCAGCTTGGTACACAGGGGGCTCTACGAGCAGTACTTC. This gives the protein CASSLVHRGLYEQYF.

This chain links TRBV7-8 with TRBJ2-1; the D gene is possibly TRBD2 (5 bases). The CDR3 runs 13 residues. The germline gives CDR1 SGHVS, CDR2 FQNEAQ. V was cut by 5 bases and J by 9 bases, with 14 bases left in between. The CDR3 protein is CASSQPREGEQFF. The DNA of the CDR3 is TGTGCCAGCAGCCAACCCCGAGAGGGTGAGCAGTTCTTC.

The chain joins TRBV7-9 to TRBJ1-2; the D gene is possibly TRBD1 (5 bases). The germline V and J ends were trimmed by 5 bases and 3 bases, with 19 bases remaining between them. Germline CDR1 reads SEHNR; CDR2 reads FQNEAQ (reference sequence). The CDR3 loop spans 16 amino acids. CDR3 sequence: CASSILTGYGDYGYTF. The CDR3, as DNA: TGTGCCAGCAGCATCCTCACAGGTTATGGAGACTATGGCTACACCTTC.

The chain recombines TRBV29-1 with TRBJ2-5, with 7 positions matching TRBD2. In germline, CDR1 is SQVTM, CDR2 ANQGSEA. CDR3 size: 15 residues. J lost 1 base, V lost 7 bases, and 12 bases had no gene match. CDR3 loop: CSGIPAASGQETQYF. The CDR3 DNA reads as TGCAGCGGCATTCCGGCCGCTAGCGGCCAAGAGACCCAGTACTTC.

V usage is TRBV5-1 and J usage is TRBJ2-2, with D possibly matching TRBD1 (5 bases). V lost 4 bases and J 0 bases, leaving 19 bases between the germline ends. Per germline, CDR1 SGHRS and CDR2 YFSETQ. The CDR3 spans 18 residues. The CDR3 bases are TGCGCCAGCAGCACTCCGGACAAAGGGCATACGAACACCGGGGAGCTGTTTTTT. This translates into CASSTPDKGHTNTGELFF.

The CDR3 is CASSLTEGIGSPLHF. In DNA, the CDR3 is TGCGCCAGCAGCTTGACTGAGGGAATAGGTTCACCCCTCCACTTT. This chain connects TRBV5-1 to TRBJ1-6, with no clear D. The CDR3 totals 15 residues. Trimming stripped 1 base from V and 9 bases from J, with 14 bases between. Germline lookup yields CDR1 SGHRS and CDR2 YFSETQ.

Regarding this clone: The same CDR3 arises from other DNA sequences in this sample as well. CDR3 in DNA: TGTGCCAGCAGTTTGCCCGGCACAGATACGCAGTATTTT. It is translated as CASSLPGTDTQYF. The V gene is TRBV6-5, the J gene TRBJ2-3; D not resolved. The CDR3 totals 13 residues. The ends were cut back, 4 bases at V and 1 base at J, with 6 bases in the middle. Germline loops: CDR1 MNHEY, CDR2 SVGAGI.

The chain is built from TRBV15 and TRBJ2-3; 8 positions agree with TRBD2. CDR1 is LNHNV, CDR2 YYDKDF, per germline (reference sequence). CDR3 length: 16 amino acids. The V segment lost 5 bases and the J segment 3 bases; nucleotides outside the gene matches: 10. CDR3 DNA sequence: TGTGCCACCAGCGCCCCGAGGGCTAGCGGGACAGATACGCAGTATTTT. Residues: CATSAPRASGTDTQYF.

The chain links TRBV11-3 to TRBJ2-7; D is ambiguous. The V end lost 5 bases, the J end lost 0 bases, and 11 bases lay between the germline ends. The CDR3 covers 14 residues. Germline CDR1 reads SGHNT; CDR2 reads YENEEA. The DNA for the CDR3 is TGTGCCAGCAGCCCCCGGGCCTCCTCCTACGAGCAGTACTTC. Translated: CASSPRASSYEQYF.

The rearrangement joins TRBV5-8 to TRBJ1-4; TRBD1 aligns across 9 bases. The CDR3 length is 15 residues. Trimming took 4 bases from V and 7 from J; bases not matched to a gene: 8. Germline CDR1 is SGHTS and CDR2 is YDEGEE. For the CDR3, the DNA is TGTGCCAGCAGCCATGGGGACAGGGAAACTGAAAAACTGTTTTTT. Translated: CASSHGDRETEKLFF.

The rearrangement links TRBV18 to TRBJ2-7, with 8 bases fitting TRBD1. V dropped 5 bases and J dropped 0; count of bases not matched to a gene: 6. This CDR3 has 15 amino acids. Germline loops: CDR1 KGHSH, CDR2 LQKENI. The CDR3 reads CASSLTGTGSYEQYF. DNA of the CDR3: TGTGCCAGCTCATTGACCGGGACAGGCTCCTACGAGCAGTACTTC.

The chain couples TRBV5-5 to TRBJ2-7, with 9 positions matching TRBD1. V lost 0 bases to trimming and J lost 4 bases; unmatched junction nucleotides: 5. Germline V gene data show CDR1 as SGHKS and CDR2 as YYEKEE (reference sequence). This CDR3 contains 15 residues. The CDR3 region is CASSLVAGQGYEQYF. The CDR3, as DNA: TGTGCCAGCAGCTTGGTGGCGGGACAGGGATACGAGCAGTACTTC.

This chain connects TRBV28 to TRBJ1-1, with D perhaps TRBD1 (5 bases). Germline V gene data show CDR1 as MDHEN and CDR2 as SYDVKM. V lost 8 bases to trimming and J lost 0 bases, with 19 bases between them. This CDR3 has 16 amino acids. CDR3 region: CASLDGAANLNTEAFF. The CDR3 nucleotides are TGTGCCAGCCTAGACGGGGCAGCCAATTTGAACACTGAAGCTTTCTTT.

The chain joins TRBV4-2 to TRBJ2-5; 9 bases line up with TRBD2. CDR3 length: 15 residues. CDR1 and CDR2 (germline): LGHNA, YNFKEQ. Trimming took 4 bases from V and 7 from J; bases not matched to a gene: 10. DNA for the CDR3: TGTGCCAGCAGCCCCCGCGGGGGGGCCCTCGGGACCCAGTACTTC. Residues: CASSPRGGALGTQYF.

This chain joins TRBV19 and TRBJ2-4; 8 nucleotides agree with TRBD2. The CDR3 extends over 15 amino acids. The germline V gene encodes CDR1 LNHDA and CDR2 SQIVND (reference sequence). With V trimmed by 7 bases and J by 1 base, 6 bases remained unmatched. The CDR3 loop reads CASTDPGGAKNIQYF. CDR3 DNA: TGTGCCAGTACCGACCCGGGGGGGGCCAAAAACATTCAGTACTTC. Complete variable domain (other parts from reference TRBV19 and TRBJ2-4): DGGITQSPKYLFRKEGQNVTLSCEQNLNHDAMYWYRQDPGQGLRLIYYSQIVNDFQKGDIAEGYSVSREKKESFPLTVTSAQKNPTAFYLCASTDPGGAKNIQYFGAGTRLSVL.

The rearrangement links TRBV5-5 to TRBJ1-1; tentative D call: TRBD1 (5 bases). V lost 4 bases, J lost 1 base, and 14 bases lay in between. Looked up from germline, CDR1 is SGHKS and CDR2 is YYEKEE (reference sequence). The CDR3 runs 15 residues. CDR3 region: CASSRDPQANTEAFF. CDR3 nucleotides: TGTGCCAGCAGCCGCGACCCACAGGCGAACACTGAAGCTTTCTTT.

V usage is TRBV10-3 and J usage is TRBJ1-5; 9 bases align to TRBD1. The V segment lost 6 bases and the J segment 6 bases; nucleotides outside the gene matches: 6. This CDR3 comprises 14 residues. Germline CDR1 is ENHRY and CDR2 is SYGVKD. The CDR3 DNA is TGTGCCATCAGCCGGGACAGGGAACGTCAGCCCCAGCATTTT. Residues: CAISRDRERQPQHF.

This rearrangement joins TRBV7-3 to TRBJ1-1, with D possibly being TRBD1 (6 bases). The CDR3 extends over 13 amino acids. With 6 bases removed from V and 2 bases from J, the gap between germline ends came to 10 bases. Germline CDR1 and CDR2: SGHTA and FQGTGA. The DNA for the CDR3 is TGTGCCAGCAGTAAACAGGGTAACACTGAAGCTTTCTTT. It encodes CASSKQGNTEAFF.

The V and J genes are TRBV4-3 and TRBJ2-3; TRBD2 aligns across 10 bases. The CDR3 runs to 17 residues. Germline V gene lookup returns CDR1 LGHNA and CDR2 YSLEER. V lost 4 bases, J lost 1 base, and 8 bases stayed unmatched. The CDR3 DNA follows: TGCGCCAGCAGCCCCTTGGGGCTAGCGGGAGGCACAGATACGCAGTATTTT. It is translated as CASSPLGLAGGTDTQYF.